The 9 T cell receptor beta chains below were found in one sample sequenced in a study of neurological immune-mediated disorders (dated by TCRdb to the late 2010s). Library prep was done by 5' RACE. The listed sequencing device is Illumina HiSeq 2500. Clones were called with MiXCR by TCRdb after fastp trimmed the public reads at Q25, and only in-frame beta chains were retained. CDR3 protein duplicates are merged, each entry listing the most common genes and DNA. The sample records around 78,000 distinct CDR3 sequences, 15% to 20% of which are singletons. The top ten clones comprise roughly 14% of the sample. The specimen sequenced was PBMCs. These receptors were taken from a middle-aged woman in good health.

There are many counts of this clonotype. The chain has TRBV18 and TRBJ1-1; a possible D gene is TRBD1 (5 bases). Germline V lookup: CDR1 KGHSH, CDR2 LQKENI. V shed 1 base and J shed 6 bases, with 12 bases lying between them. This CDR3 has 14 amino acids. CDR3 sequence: CASSPLRTRPEAFF. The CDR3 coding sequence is TGTGCCAGCTCACCACTACGGACACGACCTGAAGCTTTCTTT.

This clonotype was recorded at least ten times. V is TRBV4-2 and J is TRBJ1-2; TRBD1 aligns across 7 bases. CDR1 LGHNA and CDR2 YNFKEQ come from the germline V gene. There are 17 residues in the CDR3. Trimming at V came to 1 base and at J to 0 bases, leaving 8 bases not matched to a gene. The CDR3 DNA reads TGTGCCAGCAGCCAAGTAACAGGGGCGATAACTAACTATGGCTACACCTTC. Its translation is CASSQVTGAITNYGYTF.

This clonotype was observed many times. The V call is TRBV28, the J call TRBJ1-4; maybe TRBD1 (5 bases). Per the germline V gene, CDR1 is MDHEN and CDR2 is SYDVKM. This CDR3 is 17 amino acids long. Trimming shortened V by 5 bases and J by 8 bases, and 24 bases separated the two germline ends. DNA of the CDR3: TGTGCCAGCAGTCCCCAGGGAGGGCAGAACGGTCGGGAAAAACTGTTTTTT. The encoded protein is CASSPQGGQNGREKLFF.

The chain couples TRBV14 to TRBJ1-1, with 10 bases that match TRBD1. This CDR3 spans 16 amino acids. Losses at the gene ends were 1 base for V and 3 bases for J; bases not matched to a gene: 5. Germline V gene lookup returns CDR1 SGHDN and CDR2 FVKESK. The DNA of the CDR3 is TGTGCCAGCAGCCAAGGACAGGGGGCATACGACACTGAAGCTTTCTTT. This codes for CASSQGQGAYDTEAFF.

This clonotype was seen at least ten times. The CDR3 DNA sequence: TGTGCCAGCAGCCAAGATCTGGGGAGCACTGAAGCTTTCTTT. Translating it yields CASSQDLGSTEAFF. The genes are TRBV3-1 and TRBJ1-1; D remains ambiguous. The CDR3 has 14 residues. Trimming removed 0 bases from V and 4 bases from J, with 9 bases in between. Germline CDR1 is LGHDT and CDR2 is YNNKEL (reference sequence).

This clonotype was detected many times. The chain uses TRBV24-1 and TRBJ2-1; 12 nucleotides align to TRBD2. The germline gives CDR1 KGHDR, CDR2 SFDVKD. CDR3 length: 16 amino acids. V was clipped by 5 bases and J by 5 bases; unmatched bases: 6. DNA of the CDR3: TGTGCCACCAGTGCCGTGACTAGCGGGGGAAACAATGAGCAGTTCTTC. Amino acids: CATSAVTSGGNNEQFF.

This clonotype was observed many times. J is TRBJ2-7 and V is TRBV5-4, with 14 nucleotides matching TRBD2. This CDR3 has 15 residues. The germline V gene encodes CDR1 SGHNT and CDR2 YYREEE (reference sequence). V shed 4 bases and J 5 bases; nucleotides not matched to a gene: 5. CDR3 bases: TGTGCCAGCAGCCTGACTAGCGGGGGGGCCCACGAGCAGTACTTC. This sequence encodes CASSLTSGGAHEQYF. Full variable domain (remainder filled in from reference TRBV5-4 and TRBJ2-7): ETGVTQSPTHLIKTRGQQVTLRCSSQSGHNTVSWYQQALGQGPQFIFQYYREEENGRGNFPPRFSGLQFPNYSSELNVNALELDDSALYLCASSLTSGGAHEQYFGPGTRLTVT.

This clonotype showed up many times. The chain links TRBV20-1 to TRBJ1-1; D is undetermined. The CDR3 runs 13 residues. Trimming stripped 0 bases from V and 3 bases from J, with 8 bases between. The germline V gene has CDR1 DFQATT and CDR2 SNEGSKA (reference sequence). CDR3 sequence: CSARETGDTEAFF. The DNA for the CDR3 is TGCAGTGCTAGAGAGACGGGTGACACTGAAGCTTTCTTT.

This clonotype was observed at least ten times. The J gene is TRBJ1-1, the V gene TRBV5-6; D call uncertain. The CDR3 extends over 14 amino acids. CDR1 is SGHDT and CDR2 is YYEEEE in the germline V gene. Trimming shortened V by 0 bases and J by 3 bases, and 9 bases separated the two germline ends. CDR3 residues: CASSLVGYDTEAFF. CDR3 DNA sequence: TGTGCCAGCAGCTTGGTCGGGTACGACACTGAAGCTTTCTTT.